The table lists the clone carrying this T cell receptor beta chain with a few counts. Antigen: not known. The sample originates from a study of T cell repertoires in cytomegalovirus infection. Study in general: Evidence of both CMV infection and a matching HLA type came from public TCR beta signatures.

TCRdb reanalysed the reads using MiXCR and keeps one entry per CDR3 protein. The sample has about 400,000 distinct CDR3 sequences, roughly 18% seen once. Points from the study as a whole: Carriers of CMV plus the relevant HLA were identified by cumulative public TCR beta family frequency. Predominance within the ex vivo response was attributable to HLA-C-restricted CMV-specific TCR beta clonotypes.

The CDR3 spans 14 residues. The V and J ends lost 7 bases and 5 bases respectively, with 16 bases between them. Per the germline V gene, CDR1 is MNHEY and CDR2 is SVGEGT. Sample: PBMCs. The source is a human donor in good health (CMV status not recorded). Some clones in this sample may be carry-over from other donors' samples. The rearrangement uses TRBV6-2 or TRBV6-3 and TRBJ2-3; perhaps TRBD2 as D (6 bases). The CDR3 DNA follows: TGTGCCAGCACCGAACCGGGACTCCTAGATACGCAGTATTTT. Its protein is CASTEPGLLDTQYF.